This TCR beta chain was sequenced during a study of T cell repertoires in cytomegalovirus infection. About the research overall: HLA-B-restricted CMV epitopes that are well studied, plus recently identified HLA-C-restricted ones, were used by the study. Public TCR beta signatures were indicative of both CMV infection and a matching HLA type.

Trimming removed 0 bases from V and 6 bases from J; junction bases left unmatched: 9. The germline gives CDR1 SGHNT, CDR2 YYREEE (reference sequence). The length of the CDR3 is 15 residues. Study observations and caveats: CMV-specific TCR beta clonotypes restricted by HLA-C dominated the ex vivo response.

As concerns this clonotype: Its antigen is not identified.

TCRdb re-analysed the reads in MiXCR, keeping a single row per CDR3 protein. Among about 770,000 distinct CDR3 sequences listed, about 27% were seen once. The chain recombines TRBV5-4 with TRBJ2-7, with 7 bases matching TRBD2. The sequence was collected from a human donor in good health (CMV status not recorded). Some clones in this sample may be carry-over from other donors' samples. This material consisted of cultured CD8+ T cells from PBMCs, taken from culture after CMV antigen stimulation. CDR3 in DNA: TGTGCCAGCAGCTTGGTGGGGACCAAGCGGGGCGAGCAGTACTTC. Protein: CASSLVGTKRGEQYF.